Each of the 28 T cell receptor beta chains below was sequenced from the same sample in a study of T-cell reconstitution after alpha-beta-depleted transplantation in children. During its preparation, the TCRbeta library received unique molecular identifiers. From the PCR reads, TCRdb called clonotypes with MiXCR, one entry per CDR3 protein. This repertoire shows 350,000 to 400,000 distinct CDR3 sequences, 13% found once; its top ten account for around 4%. The sequenced sample was PBMCs, obtained from the stem cell graft. The source of these receptors is a human donor who donated a stem cell graft to a child with Fanconi anemia.

This clonotype was seen a few times. The chain carries TRBV5-1 and TRBJ2-2; the D gene is possibly TRBD1 (6 bases). Germline V gene lookup returns CDR1 SGHRS and CDR2 YFSETQ. The CDR3 is 16 amino acids. V lost 4 bases and J 1 base, leaving 14 bases between the germline ends. CDR3 DNA: TGCGCCAGCAGCCCTCTTGGACAGAAGAACACCGGGGAGCTGTTTTTT. This codes for CASSPLGQKNTGELFF.

Many counts were recorded for this clonotype. The V gene is TRBV7-8, the J gene TRBJ1-1, with D maybe TRBD1 (6 bases). V was shortened by 10 bases and J by 6 bases, with 12 bases between the two germline ends. Germline V gives CDR1 SGHVS, CDR2 FQNEAQ. The CDR3 has 11 amino acids. CDR3 in DNA: TGTGCCATTGGACAGTTCCCTGAAGCTTTCTTT. This codes for CAIGQFPEAFF.

This clonotype was seen ten or more times. The J gene is TRBJ1-5, the V gene TRBV12-3 or TRBV12-4; TRBD1 might be the D (6 bases). Trimming took off 8 bases at V and 0 bases at J, with 20 bases between the two ends. This CDR3 contains 17 residues. CDR3 sequence (DNA): TGTGCCAGCGTCGGGGGGCGAGGGTCCTATAGCAATCAGCCCCAGCATTTT. This gives the protein CASVGGRGSYSNQPQHF.

This clonotype turned up a few times. The chain couples TRBV20-1 to TRBJ2-1; no clear D. The germline gives CDR1 DFQATT, CDR2 SNEGSKA (reference sequence). Trimming left V 3 bases short and J 5 bases short, with 8 bases between. This CDR3 comprises 12 residues. CDR3: CSASPGHNEQFF. DNA for the CDR3: TGCAGTGCTAGCCCAGGACACAATGAGCAGTTCTTC.

This clonotype was seen at least ten times. The V gene is TRBV28, the J gene TRBJ2-3; 8 nucleotides agree with TRBD1. V lost 5 bases to trimming and J lost 1 base; unmatched junction nucleotides: 2. Germline assignment: CDR1 MDHEN and CDR2 SYDVKM. CDR3 size: 14 residues. CDR3 sequence reads: CASSQTGGTDTQYF. CDR3 coding DNA: TGTGCCAGCAGTCAGACAGGGGGCACAGATACGCAGTATTTT.

The chain combines TRBV2 with TRBJ1-1; a weak D match, TRBD1 (6 bases). Germline-derived CDR1 and CDR2 are SNHLY and FYNNEI. The CDR3 covers 14 residues. V was clipped by 7 bases and J by 4 bases, with 16 bases between them. Here the CDR3 reads CASNQQGDATEAFF. CDR3 nucleotides: TGTGCCAGCAACCAACAGGGCGACGCCACTGAAGCTTTCTTT.

The gene calls are TRBV5-1 and TRBJ2-5; TRBD2 agrees at 10 bases. Germline values: CDR1 SGHRS, CDR2 YFSETQ. V dropped 2 bases and J dropped 5; count of bases not matched to a gene: 3. The CDR3 is 14 amino acids. CDR3: CASSLLAGTETQYF. The CDR3 DNA follows: TGCGCCAGCAGCTTACTAGCGGGGACGGAGACCCAGTACTTC.

The chain is built from TRBV12-5 and TRBJ2-1, with 13 bases lining up with TRBD2. V dropped 3 bases and J dropped 5; count of bases not matched to a gene: 10. The CDR3 contains 18 residues. Germline CDR1 and CDR2: LGHNT and FRNRAP. The CDR3 region has the DNA TGTGCTAGTGGTTTCATCCCGGGACTAGCGGGAATAAACAATGAGCAGTTCTTC. Translation: CASGFIPGLAGINNEQFF.

This clonotype turned up a few times. The J gene is TRBJ1-5, the V gene TRBV2; 7 bases align to TRBD1. The length of the CDR3 is 14 residues. Germline V gives CDR1 SNHLY, CDR2 FYNNEI. After removal of 5 bases from V and 6 bases from J, the junction contained 7 bases not matched to a gene. CDR3 sequence: CASSRQGVLQPQHF. The CDR3 DNA follows: TGTGCCAGCAGTAGACAGGGTGTGCTTCAGCCCCAGCATTTT.

This clonotype has only a few counts. The chain combines TRBV5-1 with TRBJ1-4, with 8 bases matching TRBD1. Trimming took 3 bases from V and 6 from J; bases not matched to a gene: 10. Germline CDR1 reads SGHRS; CDR2 reads YFSETQ. The CDR3 covers 16 residues. CDR3 region: CASSWGVGTGDEKLFF. CDR3 DNA sequence: TGCGCCAGCAGCTGGGGCGTTGGGACAGGAGATGAAAAACTGTTTTTT.

This clonotype was seen at least ten times. The genes are TRBV5-1 and TRBJ2-7; TRBD2 might be the D (5 bases). V was trimmed by 1 base and J by 5 bases, leaving 13 bases between them. There are 14 residues in the CDR3. Looked up from germline, CDR1 is SGHRS and CDR2 is YFSETQ. CDR3 amino acids: CASSLLGVNDEQYF. The CDR3, as DNA: TGCGCCAGCAGCTTGCTCGGGGTTAACGACGAGCAGTACTTC. The full variable domain, its missing parts supplied by reference TRBV5-1 and TRBJ2-7, is KAGVTQTPRYLIKTRGQQVTLSCSPISGHRSVSWYQQTPGQGLQFLFEYFSETQRNKGNFPGRFSGRQFSNSRSEMNVSTLELGDSALYLCASSLLGVNDEQYFGPGTRLTVT.

V usage is TRBV5-1 and J usage is TRBJ2-2; 11 positions match TRBD1. Germline CDR1 and CDR2: SGHRS and YFSETQ. J lost 9 bases, V lost 4 bases, and 5 bases had no gene match. The length of the CDR3 is 14 residues. This CDR3 is CASSADRGQRELFF. The CDR3 DNA sequence: TGCGCCAGCAGCGCGGACAGGGGGCAGAGGGAGCTGTTTTTT.

This clonotype was observed a handful of times. J is TRBJ2-3 and V is TRBV20-1; tentatively, D is TRBD1 (6 bases). The length of the CDR3 is 13 residues. V lost 6 bases and J lost 4, with 14 bases in between. CDR1 is DFQATT and CDR2 is SNEGSKA in the germline V gene (reference sequence). CDR3 bases: TGCAGTGCGCGAAGGGGGACATCAGATACGCAGTATTTT. It is translated as CSARRGTSDTQYF.

This clonotype was detected ten times or more. This chain uses TRBV20-1 with TRBJ2-1; a possible D gene is TRBD2 (5 bases). The CDR3 is 13 amino acids. Deletions cut 5 bases from V and 9 bases from J, with 17 bases between. Germline assignment: CDR1 DFQATT and CDR2 SNEGSKA (reference sequence). CDR3 coding DNA: TGCAGTGCTGAGGGCCCGTTTGGGAGTGAGCAGTTCTTC. Translating gives CSAEGPFGSEQFF.

The chain employs TRBV2 and TRBJ2-2; no reliable D call. V was cut by 8 bases and J by 6 bases, with 13 bases left in between. The CDR3 sequence is 13 residues long. CDR1 is SNHLY and CDR2 is FYNNEI in the germline V gene. In DNA form, the CDR3 reads TGTGCCAGCCGAGGAGATATTCCCGGGGAGCTGTTTTTT. Translating gives CASRGDIPGELFF.

This clonotype was seen ten or more times. The CDR3 loop reads CSAMALGGTDNEQFF. The CDR3 DNA follows: TGCAGTGCTATGGCTCTAGGGGGTACCGACAATGAGCAGTTCTTC. The chain is built from TRBV20-1 and TRBJ2-1; a possible D gene is TRBD1 (6 bases). The CDR3 runs to 15 residues. Germline lookup yields CDR1 DFQATT and CDR2 SNEGSKA (reference sequence). V was shortened by 4 bases and J by 5 bases, with 18 bases between the two germline ends.

CDR3 sequence reads: CASSTSGTGGHEQFF. The CDR3, as DNA: TGTGCCAGCAGTACCTCCGGGACAGGGGGCCATGAGCAGTTCTTC. This rearrangement joins TRBV6-2 or TRBV6-3 to TRBJ2-1; the match to TRBD1 covers 12 bases. Germline CDR1 reads MNHEY; CDR2 reads SVGEGT. This CDR3 region has 15 residues. V lost 5 bases and J lost 8; bases outside the gene matches: 7.

Many counts were recorded for this clonotype. The CDR3 region has the DNA TGTGCCAGCAGCGTCGAAGAAAATTACGAGCAGTACTTC. Translated, it gives CASSVEENYEQYF. The chain recombines TRBV9 with TRBJ2-7; D is undetermined. This CDR3 region has 13 residues. Germline values: CDR1 SGDLS, CDR2 YYNGEE. Between the trimmed V and J ends, which lost 2 bases and 4 bases, there was a span of 10 bases.

The table lists this clonotype with many counts. The J gene is TRBJ2-7, the V gene TRBV30, with unresolved D. The V and J ends lost 0 bases and 2 bases respectively, with 8 bases between them. CDR1 is GTSNPN, CDR2 SVGIG, per germline (reference sequence). This CDR3 has 13 residues. For the CDR3, the DNA is TGTGCCTGGAGTGTAGGAATGGCCTACGAGCAGTACTTC. This translates into CAWSVGMAYEQYF.

The V gene is TRBV5-6, the J gene TRBJ2-3; 9 nucleotides line up with TRBD2. The V segment lost 4 bases and the J segment 9 bases; nucleotides outside the gene matches: 15. Germline loops: CDR1 SGHDT, CDR2 YYEEEE. This CDR3 contains 16 residues. The CDR3 here is CASSETAGGRQGTQYF. CDR3 nucleotide sequence: TGTGCCAGCAGCGAGACCGCGGGGGGGCGTCAAGGCACGCAGTATTTT.

Only a few counts were recorded for this clonotype. The rearrangement joins TRBV12-3 or TRBV12-4 to TRBJ2-1, with D perhaps TRBD2 (7 bases). The CDR3 is 15 residues long. V lost 0 bases and J lost 5, with 11 bases in between. The CDR3 loop reads CASSLAGGRNNEQFF. Written as DNA, the CDR3 is TGTGCCAGCAGTTTAGCGGGGGGGCGGAACAATGAGCAGTTCTTC.

The chain uses TRBV5-1 and TRBJ2-1, with D perhaps matching TRBD1 (5 bases). Germline assignment: CDR1 SGHRS and CDR2 YFSETQ. The CDR3 is 16 residues long. V dropped 4 bases and J dropped 0 bases, with 14 bases sitting between them. CDR3 region: CASSPRGANSYNEQFF. The CDR3 DNA reads as TGCGCCAGCAGCCCTCGTGGGGCCAACTCCTACAATGAGCAGTTCTTC. Using reference TRBV5-1 and TRBJ2-1 for the parts outside the CDR3, the full variable domain is KAGVTQTPRYLIKTRGQQVTLSCSPISGHRSVSWYQQTPGQGLQFLFEYFSETQRNKGNFPGRFSGRQFSNSRSEMNVSTLELGDSALYLCASSPRGANSYNEQFFGPGTRLTVL.

The genes are TRBV3-1 and TRBJ2-7; D gene ambiguous. CDR1 is LGHDT and CDR2 is YNNKEL in the germline V gene (reference sequence). Trimming took 1 base from V and 6 from J, leaving 10 bases between them. The CDR3 extends over 13 amino acids. Here the CDR3 DNA reads TGTGCCAGCAGCCAAGTAGCACAGAGCGAGCAGTACGTC. Amino acid sequence: CASSQVAQSEQYV.

DNA for the CDR3: TGTGCCAGCAGCCAAGAGGCGCGACGAGGTGAAGCTTTCTTT. This encodes CASSQEARRGEAFF. This chain connects TRBV4-2 to TRBJ1-1; no reliable D call. Trimming shortened V by 0 bases and J by 7 bases, and 12 bases separated the two germline ends. Germline V gene sequence: CDR1 LGHNA, CDR2 YNFKEQ. The CDR3 runs 14 residues.

V is TRBV6-2 or TRBV6-3 and J is TRBJ1-1, with D unclear. Germline V CDR1 and CDR2: MNHEY, SVGEGT. V was trimmed by 6 bases and J by 0 bases, leaving 14 bases between them. This CDR3 has 15 residues. CDR3 sequence reads: CASRDPRALNTEAFF. The DNA for the CDR3 is TGTGCCAGCAGAGACCCCAGAGCTCTGAACACTGAAGCTTTCTTT.

This clonotype was found many times. The chain couples TRBV5-1 to TRBJ2-3, with D perhaps matching TRBD2 (5 bases). This CDR3 is built from 14 residues. Trimming stripped 4 bases from V and 2 bases from J, with 11 bases between. CDR1 is SGHRS, CDR2 YFSETQ, per germline. Written as DNA, the CDR3 is TGCGCCAGCAGCCCGGACTCATACACAGATACGCAGTATTTT. Encoded protein: CASSPDSYTDTQYF.

This clonotype was picked up a small number of times. The chain joins TRBV5-1 to TRBJ2-1; D may be TRBD1 (8 bases). Germline values: CDR1 SGHRS, CDR2 YFSETQ. The CDR3 covers 16 residues. V was cut by 0 bases and J by 7 bases, with 17 bases left in between. DNA for the CDR3: TGCGCCAGCAGCTTGGTTCGGAACAGGGGGGGGAATGAGCAGTTCTTC. Translation gives CASSLVRNRGGNEQFF.

Ten or more counts support this clonotype. The chain recombines TRBV7-8 with TRBJ2-1; D call uncertain. CDR3 length equals 14 residues. V was cut by 2 bases and J by 5 bases, with 10 bases left in between. Germline V gene lookup returns CDR1 SGHVS and CDR2 FQNEAQ. The CDR3 region has the DNA TGTGCCAGCAGCTTAACGTATTGGGACAATGAGCAGTTCTTC. Translation: CASSLTYWDNEQFF.